This T cell receptor beta chain was sequenced in a study of CD8 T cells in Susac syndrome. The RNA, about 0.5 to 1 ug, was put through reverse transcription using random hexamers. TCRdb reprocessed the immunoSEQ multiplex PCR reads with MiXCR, giving one entry per CDR3 protein. This sample has roughly 100,000 distinct CDR3 sequences; around 94% occur once, and the top ten carry 0.3% to 0.35%. Germline CDR1 reads MGHRA; CDR2 reads YSYEKL. The V end lost 1 base, the J end lost 3 bases, and 13 bases lay between the germline ends. The CDR3 is 15 amino acids. This chain links TRBV4-1 with TRBJ2-7, with D perhaps matching TRBD2 (6 bases). The sample comprised CD4+ T cells from PBMCs. The TCR comes from a human donor with Susac syndrome. The CDR3 here is CASSQGRGLNYEQYF. The DNA for the CDR3 is TGCGCCAGCAGCCAAGGGAGGGGACTGAACTACGAGCAGTACTTC.